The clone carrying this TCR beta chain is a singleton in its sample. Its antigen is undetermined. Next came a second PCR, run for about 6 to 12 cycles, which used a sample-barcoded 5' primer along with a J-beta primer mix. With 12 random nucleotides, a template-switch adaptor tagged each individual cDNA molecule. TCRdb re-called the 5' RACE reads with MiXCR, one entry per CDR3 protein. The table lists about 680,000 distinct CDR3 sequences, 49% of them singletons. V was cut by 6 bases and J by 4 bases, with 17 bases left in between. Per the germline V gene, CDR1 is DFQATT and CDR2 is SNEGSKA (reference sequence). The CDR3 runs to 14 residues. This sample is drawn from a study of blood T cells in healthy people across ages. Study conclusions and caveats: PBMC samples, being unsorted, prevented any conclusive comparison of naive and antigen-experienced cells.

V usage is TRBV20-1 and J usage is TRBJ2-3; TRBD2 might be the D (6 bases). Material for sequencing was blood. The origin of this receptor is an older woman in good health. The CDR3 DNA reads TGCAGTGCGGCGGGTGGAGGGAGCGCAGATACGCAGTATTTT. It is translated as CSAAGGGSADTQYF.